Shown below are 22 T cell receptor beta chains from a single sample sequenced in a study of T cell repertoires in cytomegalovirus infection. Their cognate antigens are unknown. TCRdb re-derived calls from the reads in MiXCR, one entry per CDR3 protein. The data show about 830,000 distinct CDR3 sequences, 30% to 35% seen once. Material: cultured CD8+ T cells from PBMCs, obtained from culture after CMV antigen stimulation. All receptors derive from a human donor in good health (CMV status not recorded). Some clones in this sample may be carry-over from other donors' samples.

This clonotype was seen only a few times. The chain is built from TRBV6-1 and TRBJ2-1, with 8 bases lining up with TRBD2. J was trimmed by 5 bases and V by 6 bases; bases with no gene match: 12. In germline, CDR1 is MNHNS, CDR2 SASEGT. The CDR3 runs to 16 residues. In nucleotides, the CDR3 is TGTGCCAGCAGGCGGCGGAGGCGGGGGGTCGACAATGAGCAGTTCTTC. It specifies CASRRRRRGVDNEQFF.

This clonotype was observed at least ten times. CDR3 coding DNA: TGTGCCAGCTCTCAGGCTTACAATCAGCCCCAGCATTTT. Its protein is CASSQAYNQPQHF. The chain couples TRBV12-3 or TRBV12-4 to TRBJ1-5, with D uncertain. V was shortened by 8 bases and J by 3 bases, with 11 bases between the two germline ends. CDR3 size: 13 residues.

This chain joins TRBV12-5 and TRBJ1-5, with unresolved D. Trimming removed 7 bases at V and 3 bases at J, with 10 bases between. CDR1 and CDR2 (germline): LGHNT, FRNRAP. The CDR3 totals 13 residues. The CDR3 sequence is CASARGINQPQHF. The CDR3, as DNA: TGTGCTAGTGCGCGAGGGATCAATCAGCCCCAGCATTTT.

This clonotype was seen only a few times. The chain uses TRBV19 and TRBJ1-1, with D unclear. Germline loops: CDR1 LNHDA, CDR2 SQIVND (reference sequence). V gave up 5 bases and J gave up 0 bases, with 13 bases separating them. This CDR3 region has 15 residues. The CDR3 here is CASSPSPYMNTEAFF. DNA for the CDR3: TGTGCCAGTAGTCCGAGCCCTTATATGAACACTGAAGCTTTCTTT.

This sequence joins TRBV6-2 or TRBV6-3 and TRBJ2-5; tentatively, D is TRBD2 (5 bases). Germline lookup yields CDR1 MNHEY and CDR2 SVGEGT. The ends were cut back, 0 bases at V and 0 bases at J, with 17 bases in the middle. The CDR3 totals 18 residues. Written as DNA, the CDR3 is TGTGCCAGCAGTTACTCGAGTAAACCGGGGTGGGACCAAGAGACCCAGTACTTC. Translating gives CASSYSSKPGWDQETQYF.

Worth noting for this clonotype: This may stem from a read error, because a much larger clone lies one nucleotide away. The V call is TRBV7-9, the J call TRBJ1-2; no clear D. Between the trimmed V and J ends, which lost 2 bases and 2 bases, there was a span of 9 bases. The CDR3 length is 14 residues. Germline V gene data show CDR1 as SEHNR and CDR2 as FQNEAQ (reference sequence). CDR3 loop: CASSLIFQNYGYTF. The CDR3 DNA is TGTGCCAGCAGCTTAATCTTTCAGAACTATGGCTACACCTTC.

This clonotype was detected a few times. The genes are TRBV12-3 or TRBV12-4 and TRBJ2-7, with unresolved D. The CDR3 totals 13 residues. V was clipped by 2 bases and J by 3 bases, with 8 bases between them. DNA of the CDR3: TGTGCCAGCAGTTTAAACAGACTCTACGAGCAGTACTTC. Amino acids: CASSLNRLYEQYF.

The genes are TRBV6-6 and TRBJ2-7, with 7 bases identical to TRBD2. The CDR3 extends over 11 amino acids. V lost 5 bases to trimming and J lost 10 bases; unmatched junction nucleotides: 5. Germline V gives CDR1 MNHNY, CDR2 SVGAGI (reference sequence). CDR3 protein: CASSPGGIQYV. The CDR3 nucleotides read TGTGCCAGCAGTCCGGGGGGTATACAGTACGTC.

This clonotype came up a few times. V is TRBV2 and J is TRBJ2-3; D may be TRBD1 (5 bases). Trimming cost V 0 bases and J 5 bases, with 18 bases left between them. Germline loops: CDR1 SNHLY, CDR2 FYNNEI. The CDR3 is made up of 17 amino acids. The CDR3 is CASSEAGQGAHVDTQYF. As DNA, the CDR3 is TGTGCCAGCAGTGAAGCCGGGCAAGGGGCACATGTAGATACGCAGTATTTT.

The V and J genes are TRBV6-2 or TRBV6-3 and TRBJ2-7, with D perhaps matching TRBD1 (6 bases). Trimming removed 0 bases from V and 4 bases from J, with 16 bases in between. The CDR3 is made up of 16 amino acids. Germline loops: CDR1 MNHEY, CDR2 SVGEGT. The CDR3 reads CASSYSAVRGEYEQYV. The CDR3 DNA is TGTGCCAGCAGTTACTCGGCGGTCAGGGGAGAATACGAGCAGTACGTC.

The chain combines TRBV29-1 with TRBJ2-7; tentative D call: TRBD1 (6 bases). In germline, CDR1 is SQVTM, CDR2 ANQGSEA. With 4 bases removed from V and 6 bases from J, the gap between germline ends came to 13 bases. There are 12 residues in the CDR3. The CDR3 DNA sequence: TGCAGCGTTGTAGCAGGGGACCCCGAGCAGTACTTC. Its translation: CSVVAGDPEQYF.

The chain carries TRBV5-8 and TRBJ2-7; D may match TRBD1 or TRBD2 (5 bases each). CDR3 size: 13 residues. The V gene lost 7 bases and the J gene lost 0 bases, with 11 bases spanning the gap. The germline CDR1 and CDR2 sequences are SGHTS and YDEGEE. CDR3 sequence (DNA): TGTGCCAGCGGGGGATTGTTCTCCTACGAGCAGTACGTC. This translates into CASGGLFSYEQYV.

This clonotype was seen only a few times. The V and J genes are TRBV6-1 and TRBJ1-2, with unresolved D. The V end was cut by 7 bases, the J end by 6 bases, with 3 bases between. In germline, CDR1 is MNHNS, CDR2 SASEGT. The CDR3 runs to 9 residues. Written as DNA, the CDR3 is TGTGCCAGCAACCATGGCTACACCTTC. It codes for CASNHGYTF.

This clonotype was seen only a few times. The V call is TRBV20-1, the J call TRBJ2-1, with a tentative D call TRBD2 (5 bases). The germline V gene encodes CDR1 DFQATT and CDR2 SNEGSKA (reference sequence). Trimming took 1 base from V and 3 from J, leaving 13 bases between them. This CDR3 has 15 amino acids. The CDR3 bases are TGCAGTGCTAGAGTTGATAGCGCTATCTACAATGAGCAGTTCTTC. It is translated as CSARVDSAIYNEQFF.

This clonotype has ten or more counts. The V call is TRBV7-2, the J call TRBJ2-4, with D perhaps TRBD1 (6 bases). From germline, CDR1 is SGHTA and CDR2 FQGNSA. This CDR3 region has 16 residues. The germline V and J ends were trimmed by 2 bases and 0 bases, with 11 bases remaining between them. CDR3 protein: CASSLRGNVAKNIQYF. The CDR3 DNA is TGTGCCAGCAGCTTAAGGGGGAACGTAGCCAAAAACATTCAGTACTTC.

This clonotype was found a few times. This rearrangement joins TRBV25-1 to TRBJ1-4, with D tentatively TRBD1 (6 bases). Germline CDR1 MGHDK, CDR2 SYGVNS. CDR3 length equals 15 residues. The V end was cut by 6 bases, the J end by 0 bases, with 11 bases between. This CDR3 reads CASRDRITTNEKLFF. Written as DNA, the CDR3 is TGTGCCAGCAGGGACAGAATCACAACTAATGAAAAACTGTTTTTT. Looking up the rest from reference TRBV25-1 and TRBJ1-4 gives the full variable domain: EADIYQTPRYLVIGTGKKITLECSQTMGHDKMYWYQQDPGMELHLIHYSYGVNSTEKGDLSSESTVSRIRTEHFPLTLESARPSHTSQYLCASRDRITTNEKLFFGSGTQLSVL.

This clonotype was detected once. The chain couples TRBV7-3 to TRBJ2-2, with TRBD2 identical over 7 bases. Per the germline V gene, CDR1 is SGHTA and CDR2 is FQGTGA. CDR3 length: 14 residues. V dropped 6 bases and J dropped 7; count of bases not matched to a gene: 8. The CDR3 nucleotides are TGTGCCAGCAGTCCATGGGGGGGTAACGGGGAGCTGTTTTTT. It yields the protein CASSPWGGNGELFF.

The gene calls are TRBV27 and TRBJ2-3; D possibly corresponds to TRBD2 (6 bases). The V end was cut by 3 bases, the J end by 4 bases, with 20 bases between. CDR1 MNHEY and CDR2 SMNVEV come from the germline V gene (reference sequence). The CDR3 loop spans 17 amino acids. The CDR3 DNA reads TGTGCCAGCAGTTTCCCCGGGGGTCGATTTCCCCCAGATACGCAGTATTTT. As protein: CASSFPGGRFPPDTQYF.

CDR3 DNA sequence: TGTGCCAGCAGCATCCACGACAGGGTAGGATCCTACAATGAGCAGTTCTTC. Protein sequence: CASSIHDRVGSYNEQFF. The V gene is TRBV9, the J gene TRBJ2-1, with 7 bases fitting TRBD1. J lost 1 base, V lost 4 bases, and 11 bases had no gene match. This CDR3 is 17 amino acids long. CDR1 and CDR2 from the germline V gene are SGDLS and YYNGEE.

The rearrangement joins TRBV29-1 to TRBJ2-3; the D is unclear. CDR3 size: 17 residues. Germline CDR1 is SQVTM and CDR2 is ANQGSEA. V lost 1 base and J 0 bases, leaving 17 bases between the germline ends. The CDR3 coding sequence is TGCAGCGTTGAAGCGGATAGAGAATCTTCAAGCACAGATACGCAGTATTTT. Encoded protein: CSVEADRESSSTDTQYF.

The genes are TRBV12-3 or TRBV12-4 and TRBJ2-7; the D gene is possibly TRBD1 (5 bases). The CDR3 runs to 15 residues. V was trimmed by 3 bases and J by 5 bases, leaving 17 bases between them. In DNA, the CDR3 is TGTGCCAGCAGTTTGGGTTTTGGGGCGAGAAACGAGCAGTACTTC. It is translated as CASSLGFGARNEQYF.

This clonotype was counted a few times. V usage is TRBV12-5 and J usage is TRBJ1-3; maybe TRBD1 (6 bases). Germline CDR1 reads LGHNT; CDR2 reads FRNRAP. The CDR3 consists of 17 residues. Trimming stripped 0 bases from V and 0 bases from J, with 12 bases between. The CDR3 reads CASGLVRTVNSGNTIYF. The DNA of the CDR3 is TGTGCTAGTGGTTTGGTAAGGACAGTCAACTCTGGAAACACCATATATTTT.